This T cell receptor (beta chain) was retrieved from a study of CD8 T cells in ankylosing spondylitis. TCRdb called the 5' RACE reads again in MiXCR, with one record for every CDR3 protein. There are about 42,000 distinct CDR3 sequences in the sample; 3% to 4.5% occur only once, and under 4.5% lies in the top ten. In this sample, this clonotype turned up many times. The CDR3 is made up of 13 amino acids. Germline V CDR1 and CDR2: SGDLS, YYNGEE. V gave up 3 bases and J gave up 7 bases, with 8 bases separating them. Source material: blood, either unsorted or a sorted T cell fraction (not recorded which). V is TRBV9 and J is TRBJ1-6; D gene unclear. This clonotype was obtained from a female donor with ankylosing spondylitis or in good health (not recorded which). In nucleotides, the CDR3 is TGTGCCAGCAGCGCCCTGGGGAATTCACCCCTCCACTTT. This gives the protein CASSALGNSPLHF.